The rows below give T cell receptor beta chains drawn from one sample of a study of beta chain features in type 1 diabetes. Libraries were prepared by immunoSEQ multiplex PCR; TCRdb keeps only in-frame clonotypes and omits some of them. The sample holds 620,000 or so clones, around a sixth seen once. The sequencing sample was made of naive CD4+ T cells from blood. These receptors all come from a man between 18 and 29 years old in good health. Each CDR3 is given without its conserved first and last residue. Expanded clones get a size class; other rows say once, few or many, or leave the size out.

v_call,clone_size,cdr3_aa
TRBV11-1,.,ASSFRTAHDGYT
TRBV7-2,.,ASIFTTGSSGANVLT
TRBV18,.,ASSAGTGSYNEQF
TRBV2,.,ASSEESNQPQH
TRBV4-3,.,ASSQDVDRGFSYNSPLH
TRBV10-3,.,AISEGSDTQY
TRBV6-6,few,ASSYNLEGTNEKLF
TRBV10-3,.,AIGEGQYEQY
TRBV5-1,few,ASRSPYEQY
TRBV5-4,.,ASSLASWGEDEQY
TRBV7-6,.,ASSLTGGPSGSKYEQY